There are a few counts of the clone carrying this T cell receptor beta chain. This entry comes from a study of blood T cells in healthy people across ages. Whole-study context: Every two T cells gave about one barcoded beta molecule via template switching.

Germline CDR1 and CDR2: SGHTA and FQGNSA. V was clipped by 2 bases and J by 14 bases, with 13 bases between them. There are 13 residues in the CDR3. A second PCR of roughly 7 to 11 cycles used a sample-barcoded 5' primer and a J-beta primer mix. TCRdb itself ran the 5' RACE reads through MiXCR, one entry per CDR3 protein. In the table there are about 930,000 distinct CDR3 sequences, 25% to 35% of which are singletons. These sequences were also reported in another study, on T cells of mothers and their children. That study reports: The donors comprised six children and their three healthy Caucasian mothers.

Sequenced input: blood. The chain joins TRBV7-2 to TRBJ1-6; D is unresolved. The clonotype originates from a middle-aged woman in good health. The CDR3 sequence: CASSLQNPGTLHF. The CDR3 nucleotides read TGTGCCAGCAGCTTACAGAACCCAGGCACCCTCCACTTT.